The next 10 T cell receptor beta chains were all read from a single sample in a study of CD8 T cells in Susac syndrome. RNA was extracted with the RNeasy kit, and a quantity of about 0.45 to 1 ug was reverse transcribed using random hexamers. MiXCR, run by TCRdb on the immunoSEQ multiplex PCR reads, gives a single entry per CDR3 protein. The sample shows some 100,000 distinct CDR3 sequences, about nine tenths of them seen only once. The sample was CD4+ T cells from PBMCs. The source is a human donor in good health.

The V gene is TRBV7-9, the J gene TRBJ2-3; the D gene is possibly TRBD1 (6 bases). This CDR3 is built from 15 residues. Trimming took off 5 bases at V and 2 bases at J, with 14 bases between the two ends. Germline-derived CDR1 and CDR2 are SEHNR and FQNEAQ (reference sequence). CDR3 sequence reads: CASSARTVNTDTQYF. The CDR3 region has the DNA TGTGCCAGCAGCGCCCGGACAGTAAACACAGATACGCAGTATTTT. The entire variable domain, with the rest obtained from reference TRBV7-9 and TRBJ2-3, is as follows: DTGVSQNPRHKITKRGQNVTFRCDPISEHNRLYWYRQTLGQGPEFLTYFQNEAQLEKSRLLSDRFSAERPKGSFSTLEIQRTEQGDSAMYLCASSARTVNTDTQYFGPGTRLTVL.

The chain carries TRBV5-4 and TRBJ2-5; TRBD1 or TRBD2 may be the D gene (5 bases each). The CDR3 is 15 residues long. Germline values: CDR1 SGHNT, CDR2 YYREEE (reference sequence). Trimming shortened V by 4 bases and J by 4 bases, and 17 bases separated the two germline ends. In DNA, the CDR3 is TGTGCCAGCAGCGATGGTTCCGGGGACGGAGAGACCCAGTACTTC. This sequence encodes CASSDGSGDGETQYF.

V and J are TRBV11-1 and TRBJ2-1; the match to TRBD2 covers 7 bases. The CDR3 covers 15 residues. Trimming at V came to 2 bases and at J to 4 bases, leaving 5 bases not matched to a gene. CDR1 is SGHAT, CDR2 FQDESV, per germline (reference sequence). In nucleotides, the CDR3 is TGTGCCAGCAGCTTAAGGGCTAGCGGATACAATGAGCAGTTCTTC. Protein: CASSLRASGYNEQFF.

This chain uses TRBV30 with TRBJ2-7; the D gene is possibly TRBD2 (6 bases). Per germline, CDR1 GTSNPN and CDR2 SVGIG (reference sequence). This CDR3 is built from 14 residues. Trimming pared 7 bases from V and 0 bases from J, leaving 16 bases between. CDR3 sequence reads: CAFNRDFVSYEQYF. In DNA, the CDR3 is TGTGCCTTTAATCGGGACTTTGTCTCCTACGAGCAGTACTTC.

The V and J genes are TRBV5-6 and TRBJ2-7; possible D gene TRBD1, 5 bases. V lost 5 bases and J lost 1, with 13 bases in between. This CDR3 is 14 amino acids long. CDR1 is SGHDT, CDR2 YYEEEE, per germline. CDR3 protein: CASSLGQGSYEQYF. The CDR3 nucleotides read TGTGCCAGCAGTCTGGGGCAGGGTTCCTACGAGCAGTACTTC.

This rearrangement joins TRBV15 to TRBJ2-3; D not resolved. Trimming stripped 1 base from V and 4 bases from J, with 9 bases between. Germline V gene data show CDR1 as LNHNV and CDR2 as YYDKDF (reference sequence). The CDR3 loop spans 14 amino acids. DNA for the CDR3: TGTGCCACCAGCAGAGTCCTGTCGTCAGATACGCAGTATTTT. Its protein product is CATSRVLSSDTQYF.

The chain joins TRBV6-5 to TRBJ1-4, with TRBD1 identical over 9 bases. The CDR3 runs 17 residues. The germline gives CDR1 MNHEY, CDR2 SVGAGI. The V and J ends lost 4 bases and 6 bases, in that order; junction bases with no gene match: 12. DNA of the CDR3: TGTGCCAGCAGTTTCGTCCCGGGACAGGGAGGGGATGAAAAACTGTTTTTT. This translates into CASSFVPGQGGDEKLFF.

The chain carries TRBV14 and TRBJ1-1; D remains ambiguous. V was clipped by 4 bases and J by 5 bases, with 14 bases between them. Per the germline V gene, CDR1 is SGHDN and CDR2 is FVKESK. This CDR3 comprises 14 residues. The CDR3 bases are TGTGCCAGCAGCCGCCGCGGCGACGGAACTGAAGCTTTCTTT. Its translation: CASSRRGDGTEAFF.

The rearrangement uses TRBV5-1 and TRBJ2-1; no reliable D call. Trimming stripped 4 bases from V and 7 bases from J, with 9 bases between. The CDR3 runs to 12 residues. Germline CDR1 reads SGHRS; CDR2 reads YFSETQ. The CDR3 coding sequence is TGCGCCAGCAGCCAAGAAGTTAATGAGCAGTTCTTC. Translating it yields CASSQEVNEQFF. Full variable domain (remainder filled in from reference TRBV5-1 and TRBJ2-1): KAGVTQTPRYLIKTRGQQVTLSCSPISGHRSVSWYQQTPGQGLQFLFEYFSETQRNKGNFPGRFSGRQFSNSRSEMNVSTLELGDSALYLCASSQEVNEQFFGPGTRLTVL.

This chain joins TRBV2 and TRBJ2-1, with 11 bases matching TRBD2. Per the germline V gene, CDR1 is SNHLY and CDR2 is FYNNEI. The CDR3 is made up of 15 amino acids. The J segment lost 9 bases and the V segment lost 0 bases, leaving 4 bases of the junction unmatched. The CDR3 loop reads CASSEASGGAGEQFF. CDR3 DNA: TGTGCCAGCAGTGAAGCTAGCGGGGGGGCCGGTGAGCAGTTCTTC. The full variable domain, in which reference TRBV2 and TRBJ2-1 provide the parts outside the CDR3, is EPEVTQTPSHQVTQMGQEVILRCVPISNHLYFYWYRQILGQKVEFLVSFYNNEISEKSEIFDDQFSVERPDGSNFTLKIRSTKLEDSAMYFCASSEASGGAGEQFFGPGTRLTVL.